This T cell receptor beta chain was documented in a study of blood T cell repertoires in COVID-19. Assay: immunoSEQ multiplex PCR; the TCRdb copy retains only in-frame clones and omits some. The table lists over 200,000 clones, around 90% of them singletons. Per the germline V gene, CDR1 is MNHEY and CDR2 is SVGAGI. The CDR3 has 15 amino acids. With V trimmed by 6 bases and J by 3 bases, 7 bases remained unmatched. The V and J genes are TRBV6-5 and TRBJ2-2; 7 nucleotides agree with TRBD2. The sequence derives from a woman aged 25-40 years who had been exposed to COVID-19. The sequencing sample was made of PBMCs or T cells enriched from blood (not recorded which). The DNA of the CDR3 is TGTGCCAGCAGCCGAGGGACTACCTACACCGGGGAGCTGTTTTTT. Translation: CASSRGTTYTGELFF.